The 14 T cell receptor beta chains in this list originate from one sample, sequenced in a study of T cells in Graves' hyperthyroidism and ophthalmopathy. Authors of the study amplified TCR beta CDR3 regions from RNA transcripts. HTBI primers were used for first-round RT-PCR of the TCR CDR3. TCRdb recomputed calls from the multiplex PCR reads with MiXCR, one row per CDR3 protein. Altogether about 360,000 distinct CDR3 sequences are present, roughly 13% being singletons, with the ten largest covering around a tenth. Sample: blood. The source is a woman younger than 30 with Graves' hyperthyroidism.

This clonotype has only a few counts. The chain recombines TRBV30 with TRBJ2-2; tentative D call: TRBD2 (5 bases). V was cut by 3 bases and J by 4 bases, with 15 bases left in between. The CDR3 runs 15 residues. The V gene's germline CDR1 is GTSNPN and CDR2 SVGIG (reference sequence). The CDR3 DNA sequence: TGTGCCTGGAGCGTGCCGGGAATGATCACCGGGGAGCTGTTTTTT. Its protein product is CAWSVPGMITGELFF.

In this sample, this clonotype turned up many times. This sequence joins TRBV28 and TRBJ2-3, with D possibly being TRBD1 or TRBD2 (6 bases each). Looked up from germline, CDR1 is MDHEN and CDR2 is SYDVKM. CDR3 length equals 15 residues. Trimming pared 5 bases from V and 5 bases from J, leaving 17 bases between. This CDR3 reads CASSGGLFRGDTQYF. The CDR3 coding sequence is TGTGCCAGCAGTGGGGGACTTTTCAGGGGAGATACGCAGTATTTT.

This clonotype has only a few counts. The gene calls are TRBV20-1 and TRBJ2-2, with 7 bases identical to TRBD1. The ends lost 6 bases at V and 6 bases at J; junction bases unmatched: 10. CDR1 is DFQATT, CDR2 SNEGSKA, per germline (reference sequence). This CDR3 contains 14 residues. The CDR3 here is CSALDRDYPGELFF. CDR3 nucleotide sequence: TGCAGTGCCCTAGACAGGGATTATCCCGGGGAGCTGTTTTTT.

The chain employs TRBV12-3 or TRBV12-4 and TRBJ2-1; 7 positions match TRBD2. Trimming took 0 bases from V and 9 from J; bases not matched to a gene: 2. The CDR3 contains 13 residues. The DNA for the CDR3 is TGTGCCAGCAGTTTAGCCCCGGGGGGTGAGCAGTTCTTC. Protein product: CASSLAPGGEQFF.

This clonotype was counted at least ten times. This rearrangement joins TRBV5-1 to TRBJ2-1; 8 positions match TRBD1. V trimming: 4 bases; J trimming: 7 bases; junction bases outside the gene matches: 10. This CDR3 spans 15 amino acids. Germline V gene data show CDR1 as SGHRS and CDR2 as YFSETQ. This CDR3 reads CASSAGQGRGNEQFF. DNA for the CDR3: TGCGCCAGCAGCGCCGGACAGGGACGTGGGAATGAGCAGTTCTTC.

This clonotype was counted many times. The chain uses TRBV2 and TRBJ2-1, with 7 positions matching TRBD1. V shed 8 bases and J 5 bases; nucleotides not matched to a gene: 12. CDR1 and CDR2 from the germline V gene are SNHLY and FYNNEI. The CDR3 runs to 15 residues. CDR3 DNA: TGTGCCAGCTGGGACAGACCTCTTTACGACAATGAGCAGTTCTTC. This codes for CASWDRPLYDNEQFF.

This clonotype was detected ten times or more. The genes are TRBV13 and TRBJ1-1; 9 positions match TRBD1. The germline V gene encodes CDR1 PRHDT and CDR2 FYEKMQ (reference sequence). V was pared by 3 bases and J by 5 bases, with 7 bases of the junction left unmatched. The CDR3 totals 15 residues. The CDR3 DNA follows: TGTGCCAGCAGCTTCCGAGGACAGGGGTTAACTGAAGCTTTCTTT. It encodes CASSFRGQGLTEAFF.

This clonotype turned up a few times. This chain links TRBV28 with TRBJ1-4; D not resolved. CDR3 length: 11 amino acids. V was cut by 8 bases and J by 2 bases, with 3 bases left in between. From germline, CDR1 is MDHEN and CDR2 SYDVKM. This chain's CDR3 is CASFTNEKLFF. CDR3 DNA sequence: TGTGCCAGCTTTACTAATGAAAAACTGTTTTTT. The full variable domain, its missing parts supplied by reference TRBV28 and TRBJ1-4, is DVKVTQSSRYLVKRTGEKVFLECVQDMDHENMFWYRQDPGLGLRLIYFSYDVKMKEKGDIPEGYSVSREKKERFSLILESASTNQTSMYLCASFTNEKLFFGSGTQLSVL.

This clonotype was seen repeatedly, ten times or more. The chain couples TRBV30 to TRBJ2-1, with D possibly matching TRBD1 (5 bases). Trimming cost V 0 bases and J 9 bases, with 12 bases left between them. Germline CDR1 and CDR2: GTSNPN and SVGIG (reference sequence). The CDR3 contains 13 residues. CDR3 residues: CAWSVGAFSEQFF. The CDR3 DNA reads as TGTGCCTGGAGTGTAGGGGCCTTTAGTGAGCAGTTCTTC.

There are many counts of this clonotype. The chain has TRBV19 and TRBJ1-6; no reliable D call. The germline gives CDR1 LNHDA, CDR2 SQIVND (reference sequence). The CDR3 contains 13 residues. The V end was cut by 6 bases, the J end by 8 bases, with 11 bases between. CDR3 bases: TGTGCCAGTAGCCTTCGACTAGATTCACCCCTCCACTTT. Protein sequence: CASSLRLDSPLHF. The full variable domain, rest sourced from reference TRBV19 and TRBJ1-6, is DGGITQSPKYLFRKEGQNVTLSCEQNLNHDAMYWYRQDPGQGLRLIYYSQIVNDFQKGDIAEGYSVSREKKESFPLTVTSAQKNPTAFYLCASSLRLDSPLHFGNGTRLTVT.

This clonotype has a count of ten or more. The V gene is TRBV18, the J gene TRBJ2-1; TRBD1 matches at 8 bases. With V trimmed by 0 bases and J by 5 bases, 3 bases remained unmatched. CDR1 KGHSH and CDR2 LQKENI come from the germline V gene. CDR3 size: 15 residues. CDR3 nucleotide sequence: TGTGCCAGCTCACCACCGAACAGGGGGGACAATGAGCAGTTCTTC. Amino acid sequence: CASSPPNRGDNEQFF.

This clonotype was counted only a few times. The chain joins TRBV27 to TRBJ2-1; maybe TRBD2 (6 bases). The germline V and J ends were trimmed by 1 base and 8 bases, with 15 bases remaining between them. This CDR3 comprises 15 residues. CDR1 is MNHEY and CDR2 is SMNVEV in the germline V gene (reference sequence). CDR3 in DNA: TGTGCCAGCAGTTTATTCCCTTTCGGGGGTGATGAGCAGTTCTTC. Translated: CASSLFPFGGDEQFF.

In this sample, this clonotype turned up a few times. The chain uses TRBV2 and TRBJ2-6, with 9 nucleotides matching TRBD1. The CDR3 loop spans 20 amino acids. The V and J ends lost 6 bases and 0 bases, in that order; junction bases with no gene match: 15. Germline values: CDR1 SNHLY, CDR2 FYNNEI. This chain's CDR3 is CASREFGGGQGYSGANVLTF. The CDR3 DNA reads as TGTGCCAGCAGAGAATTTGGTGGGGGACAGGGATACTCTGGGGCCAACGTCCTGACTTTC.

The chain combines TRBV6-1 with TRBJ2-7; D may be TRBD2 (6 bases). This CDR3 has 14 residues. CDR1 and CDR2 from the germline V gene are MNHNS and SASEGT. Trimming left V 5 bases short and J 0 bases short, with 11 bases between. The CDR3 DNA follows: TGTGCCAGCAGTCAGGGAGGCCGCTCCTACGAGCAGTACTTC. Translated: CASSQGGRSYEQYF.